This T cell receptor beta chain appears in the sequencing data of a study of CD8 T cells in ankylosing spondylitis. Each CDR3 protein gets one entry after TCRdb re-called the 5' RACE reads with MiXCR. This sample carries 500,000 to 650,000 distinct CDR3 sequences, 5.3% of them seen once, and the ten largest clones take approximately 3.5%. The table lists this clonotype with many counts. The target antigen is unknown. V was trimmed by 4 bases and J by 2 bases, leaving 11 bases between them. The CDR3 is 14 residues long. Study-wide results and limits: Some of these motif variants have turned up before, in reports on reactive arthritis synovial fluid and blood. Typical of ankylosing spondylitis blood, it appeared, was a TCR beta motif of eight highly homologous variants. Matched ankylosing spondylitis synovial fluid reportedly contained a significantly enriched population of disease-linked clones.

This receptor was obtained from a male donor with ankylosing spondylitis. The genes are TRBV12-3 or TRBV12-4 and TRBJ2-5; either TRBD1 or TRBD2 may supply D (5 bases each). Sequenced material: blood, either unsorted or a sorted T cell fraction (not recorded which). CDR3 loop: CASSSNGGQETQYF. In DNA form, the CDR3 reads TGTGCCAGCAGTTCCAATGGGGGACAAGAGACCCAGTACTTC.